Below are 17 T cell receptor beta chains sequenced from a single sample in a study of T cells after yellow fever vaccination. TCRdb called the 5' RACE reads again in MiXCR, with one record for every CDR3 protein. Seen here are approximately 260,000 distinct CDR3 sequences, around 5.2% observed once, and the top ten hold 3% to 4%. The sequencing here drew on CD4+ T cells sorted from PBMCs, taken on the day of the yellow fever booster vaccination. These receptors all stem from a man aged 18 to 35 who received the YFV17D yellow fever vaccine.

This clonotype appeared a few times. This chain joins TRBV5-1 and TRBJ2-3, with D unresolved. The CDR3 length is 12 residues. V was cut by 4 bases and J by 5 bases, with 8 bases left in between. The germline V gene encodes CDR1 SGHRS and CDR2 YFSETQ. This chain's CDR3 is CASSPEEDTQYF. The CDR3 bases are TGCGCCAGCAGCCCGGAAGAAGATACGCAGTATTTT.

The table lists this clonotype with many counts. This chain's CDR3 is CASSLYGANTEAFF. The CDR3 region has the DNA TGTGCCAGCAGCTTATACGGGGCGAACACTGAAGCTTTCTTT. The gene calls are TRBV7-2 and TRBJ1-1; perhaps TRBD1 as D (5 bases). This CDR3 region has 14 residues. The V end lost 2 bases, the J end lost 1 base, and 8 bases lay between the germline ends. CDR1 SGHTA and CDR2 FQGNSA come from the germline V gene.

The DNA for the CDR3 is TGTGCCAGCAGCGGAGCCGCACAGGAGAATGGCTACACCTTC. Protein sequence: CASSGAAQENGYTF. The chain couples TRBV9 to TRBJ1-2; TRBD1 might be the D (5 bases). This CDR3 contains 14 residues. Germline loops: CDR1 SGDLS, CDR2 YYNGEE. The ends were cut back, 3 bases at V and 6 bases at J, with 15 bases in the middle. Drawing the rest from reference TRBV9 and TRBJ1-2, the complete variable domain is DSGVTQTPKHLITATGQRVTLRCSPRSGDLSVYWYQQSLDQGLQFLIQYYNGEERAKGNILERFSAQQFPDLHSELNLSSLELGDSALYFCASSGAAQENGYTFGSGTRLTVV.

This clonotype was seen ten or more times. The rearrangement links TRBV25-1 to TRBJ2-7; no clear D gene. CDR1 is MGHDK, CDR2 SYGVNS, per germline. This CDR3 comprises 12 residues. Trimming took off 4 bases at V and 3 bases at J, with 7 bases between the two ends. The CDR3 sequence is CASSGGFYEQYF. DNA for the CDR3: TGTGCCAGCAGTGGAGGATTCTACGAGCAGTACTTC.

This clonotype has ten or more counts. V and J are TRBV12-3 or TRBV12-4 and TRBJ1-1, with TRBD1 matching 9 bases. The CDR3 contains 16 residues. V was clipped by 1 base and J by 0 bases; unmatched bases: 3. CDR3 sequence: CASSLGTGVMNTEAFF. The CDR3, as DNA: TGTGCCAGCAGTTTAGGGACAGGGGTGATGAACACTGAAGCTTTCTTT.

V and J are TRBV3-1 and TRBJ1-5; D remains unclear. This CDR3 is built from 15 residues. V lost 1 base, J lost 5 bases, and 12 bases lay in between. In germline, CDR1 is LGHDT, CDR2 YNNKEL (reference sequence). The CDR3 reads CASSQGSQRHQPQHF. The CDR3 coding sequence is TGTGCCAGCAGCCAAGGTAGCCAGCGACATCAGCCCCAGCATTTT.

This clonotype was seen repeatedly, ten times or more. The DNA of the CDR3 is TGTGCCAGCAGCTTTAGCGGGGGTGGCTACACCTTC. Its translation is CASSFSGGGYTF. The gene calls are TRBV7-9 and TRBJ1-2; maybe TRBD1 (5 bases). This CDR3 region has 12 residues. The ends were cut back, 3 bases at V and 7 bases at J, with 9 bases in the middle. Germline V gene lookup returns CDR1 SEHNR and CDR2 FQNEAQ (reference sequence). The whole variable domain, remainder taken from reference TRBV7-9 and TRBJ1-2, is DTGVSQNPRHKITKRGQNVTFRCDPISEHNRLYWYRQTLGQGPEFLTYFQNEAQLEKSRLLSDRFSAERPKGSFSTLEIQRTEQGDSAMYLCASSFSGGGYTFGSGTRLTVV.

This clonotype was seen repeatedly, ten times or more. The J gene is TRBJ2-7, the V gene TRBV12-3 or TRBV12-4; TRBD1 aligns across 7 bases. The CDR3 totals 13 residues. With V trimmed by 5 bases and J by 6 bases, 7 bases remained unmatched. CDR3 sequence (DNA): TGTGCCAGCAGTCTGGGGACAGAGGCCGAGCAGTACGTC. Translation: CASSLGTEAEQYV.

This sequence joins TRBV7-2 and TRBJ2-5; D unclear. The CDR3 loop spans 14 amino acids. V was shortened by 2 bases and J by 7 bases, with 14 bases between the two germline ends. Per germline, CDR1 SGHTA and CDR2 FQGNSA. This chain's CDR3 is CASSLTRAWGTQYF. CDR3 nucleotides: TGTGCCAGCAGCTTAACTCGGGCTTGGGGGACCCAGTACTTC.

This clonotype was counted a few times. This sequence joins TRBV3-1 and TRBJ1-6, with D perhaps matching TRBD1 (5 bases). V was clipped by 1 base and J by 8 bases, with 9 bases between them. The CDR3 loop spans 14 amino acids. Germline lookup yields CDR1 LGHDT and CDR2 YNNKEL (reference sequence). The DNA for the CDR3 is TGTGCCAGCAGCCAAGCAGGGACGGATTCACCCCTCCACTTT. It translates to CASSQAGTDSPLHF. The variable domain in full, with the rest retrieved from reference TRBV3-1 and TRBJ1-6, is DTAVSQTPKYLVTQMGNDKSIKCEQNLGHDTMYWYKQDSKKFLKIMFSYNNKELIINETVPNRFSPKSPDKAHLNLHINSLELGDSAVYFCASSQAGTDSPLHFGNGTRLTVT.

This clonotype was observed a few times. This sequence joins TRBV29-1 and TRBJ2-5, with TRBD1 matching over 7 bases. V shed 6 bases and J 5 bases; nucleotides not matched to a gene: 3. The CDR3 totals 11 residues. CDR1 and CDR2 from the germline V gene are SQVTM and ANQGSEA. The CDR3 loop reads CSVDRAETQYF. CDR3 bases: TGCAGCGTCGACAGGGCGGAGACCCAGTACTTC.

This chain connects TRBV27 to TRBJ2-3; a possible D gene is TRBD2 (5 bases). Germline CDR1 MNHEY, CDR2 SMNVEV (reference sequence). CDR3 length equals 12 residues. Trimming left V 6 bases short and J 7 bases short, with 11 bases between. The chain's CDR3 is CASRGLAHTQYF. DNA for the CDR3: TGTGCCAGCAGAGGACTCGCCCATACGCAGTATTTT.

This clonotype came up a few times. The gene calls are TRBV6-6 and TRBJ1-5; TRBD1 is a possible D gene (6 bases). The length of the CDR3 is 13 residues. The germline V gene has CDR1 MNHNY and CDR2 SVGAGI (reference sequence). V gave up 2 bases and J gave up 9 bases, with 11 bases separating them. The CDR3 DNA reads as TGTGCCAGCAGTTACGGAGGGGGGGGGCCCCAGCATTTT. Its translation is CASSYGGGGPQHF.

This clonotype has only a few counts. The chain links TRBV20-1 to TRBJ2-2; D call uncertain. Germline values: CDR1 DFQATT, CDR2 SNEGSKA (reference sequence). The CDR3 consists of 14 residues. V lost 4 bases, J lost 0 bases, and 9 bases lay in between. Here the CDR3 DNA reads TGCAGTGCTATACGGGCGACGAACACCGGGGAGCTGTTTTTT. Amino acids: CSAIRATNTGELFF.

The rearrangement joins TRBV7-9 to TRBJ2-1, with D perhaps matching TRBD1 or TRBD2 (5 bases each). Germline V CDR1 and CDR2: SEHNR, FQNEAQ (reference sequence). This CDR3 has 19 residues. V shed 0 bases and J shed 1 base, with 19 bases lying between them. CDR3 protein: CASSLAVRGPLGSYNEQFF. The CDR3 DNA follows: TGTGCCAGCAGCTTAGCGGTTCGGGGACCCCTGGGTTCCTACAATGAGCAGTTCTTC.

This clonotype was counted a few times. The rearrangement joins TRBV7-9 to TRBJ2-3; either TRBD1 or TRBD2 may supply D (5 bases each). Looked up from germline, CDR1 is SEHNR and CDR2 is FQNEAQ (reference sequence). The CDR3 contains 16 residues. Trimming left V 5 bases short and J 4 bases short, with 19 bases between. CDR3 coding DNA: TGTGCCAGCAGCATACCCCCGGGACGCCAAGCAGATACGCAGTATTTT. This gives the protein CASSIPPGRQADTQYF.

There are a few counts of this clonotype. The rearrangement uses TRBV5-1 and TRBJ2-3; TRBD2 aligns across 7 bases. The germline CDR1 and CDR2 sequences are SGHRS and YFSETQ. This CDR3 contains 16 residues. Germline trimming cut 3 bases from V and 2 bases from J; bases unmatched to any gene: 9. CDR3 in DNA: TGCGCCAGCAGCTCGACAAGACTAGCCGACACAGATACGCAGTATTTT. Translated, it gives CASSSTRLADTDTQYF.